Below, 26 T cell receptor beta chains from the same sample are listed, as sequenced in a study of T cell responses to AZD1222 COVID-19 vaccine. Some clones are missing from TCRdb's copy, which holds only in-frame ones; the method was immunoSEQ multiplex PCR. This repertoire shows about 110,000 clones, about nine tenths found once; its top ten account for 1.6%. The material sequenced was peripheral blood, taken on day 0 of AZD1222 vaccination. All receptors come from an adult in good health.

The chain has TRBV5-1 and TRBJ1-2; the match to TRBD1 covers 7 bases. CDR3 length equals 14 residues. J was trimmed by 7 bases and V by 4 bases; bases with no gene match: 10. The germline CDR1 and CDR2 sequences are SGHRS and YFSETQ. CDR3 coding DNA: TGCGCCAGCAGCAACCGGACAGGTGGGGGTGGCTACACCTTC. Translating gives CASSNRTGGGGYTF.

CDR3 amino acids: CAISETGSYSGNTIYF. The CDR3 region has the DNA TGTGCCATCAGCGAGACAGGATCTTACTCTGGAAACACCATATATTTT. The rearrangement links TRBV10-3 to TRBJ1-3; D possibly corresponds to TRBD1 (6 bases). The CDR3 runs 16 residues. V lost 6 bases, J lost 0 bases, and 15 bases lay in between. CDR1 and CDR2 (germline): ENHRY, SYGVKD.

CDR3 DNA: TGTGCCAGCAGCCCATCTCGGACAGACTCCTCTGGAAACACCATATATTTT. This encodes CASSPSRTDSSGNTIYF. V is TRBV13 and J is TRBJ1-3; TRBD1 is a possible D gene (6 bases). The V end lost 5 bases, the J end lost 0 bases, and 17 bases lay between the germline ends. CDR1 PRHDT and CDR2 FYEKMQ come from the germline V gene (reference sequence). The CDR3 has 17 residues.

The chain joins TRBV10-1 to TRBJ2-1; 8 bases fit TRBD1. The CDR3 is made up of 13 amino acids. Germline V gene sequence: CDR1 WNHNN, CDR2 SYGVQD (reference sequence). Losses at the gene ends were 6 bases for V and 7 bases for J; bases not matched to a gene: 5. The CDR3 DNA reads TGCGCCAGCAGCAACAGGGGGGATAATGAGCAGTTCTTC. It translates to CASSNRGDNEQFF.

This clone has only one observation. V gene TRBV29-1 combines with J gene TRBJ1-1; 10 bases are shared with TRBD1. CDR3 length: 13 residues. CDR1 is SQVTM and CDR2 is ANQGSEA in the germline V gene. The J segment lost 4 bases and the V segment lost 5 bases, leaving 4 bases of the junction unmatched. The CDR3 DNA follows: TGCAGCGTTCTAAGGACAGGGGGCACTGAAGCTTTCTTT. Its translation: CSVLRTGGTEAFF.

This sequence joins TRBV4-1 and TRBJ1-3; D remains ambiguous. From germline, CDR1 is MGHRA and CDR2 YSYEKL. The CDR3 has 16 residues. The V and J ends lost 2 bases and 0 bases respectively, with 11 bases between them. The CDR3 nucleotides read TGCGCCAGCAGCCAAACTCTGGACGGCTCTGGAAACACCATATATTTT. This encodes CASSQTLDGSGNTIYF.

The chain joins TRBV2 to TRBJ2-1; no clear D. The CDR3 is made up of 12 amino acids. Per germline, CDR1 SNHLY and CDR2 FYNNEI. Between the trimmed V and J ends, which lost 3 bases and 4 bases, there was a span of 4 bases. The CDR3 loop is CASSDGYNEQFF. Written as DNA, the CDR3 is TGTGCCAGCAGTGATGGGTACAATGAGCAGTTCTTC.

This clone was observed a few times. The V gene is TRBV3-1 (or the pseudogene TRBV3-2), the J gene TRBJ2-5; weak D call: TRBD2 (6 bases). Germline-derived CDR1 and CDR2 are LGHDT and YNNKEL (reference sequence). This CDR3 is built from 15 residues. Between the trimmed V and J ends, which lost 1 base and 3 bases, there was a span of 12 bases. CDR3 residues: CASSQVVGRKETQYF. CDR3 nucleotide sequence: TGTGCCAGCAGCCAAGTGGTAGGGAGGAAAGAGACCCAGTACTTC.

The gene calls are TRBV20-1 and TRBJ1-1, with D perhaps TRBD1 (5 bases). Germline CDR1 is DFQATT and CDR2 is SNEGSKA (reference sequence). The V end lost 3 bases, the J end lost 0 bases, and 20 bases lay between the germline ends. The CDR3 is made up of 17 amino acids. CDR3 loop: CSASYRPRRGMNTEAFF. Here the CDR3 DNA reads TGCAGTGCTAGTTACAGGCCTCGAAGAGGTATGAACACTGAAGCTTTCTTT.

The chain uses TRBV7-9 and TRBJ2-7; TRBD2 might be the D (6 bases). This CDR3 is built from 17 residues. Per the germline V gene, CDR1 is SEHNR and CDR2 is FQNEAQ (reference sequence). V lost 2 bases and J 4 bases, leaving 21 bases between the germline ends. CDR3 region: CASSLWDLRLGGYEQYF. CDR3 DNA sequence: TGTGCCAGCAGCTTATGGGACTTGAGGCTGGGCGGGTACGAGCAGTACTTC.

The chain is built from TRBV7-2 and TRBJ2-2; 9 nucleotides agree with TRBD2. Per the germline V gene, CDR1 is SGHTA and CDR2 is FQGNSA. CDR3 length equals 16 residues. Unmatched junction bases numbered 10, after V lost 6 bases and J lost 5 bases. This CDR3 reads CASSLLALAGTGELFF. CDR3 DNA: TGTGCCAGCAGTCTACTTGCGCTAGCGGGGACCGGGGAGCTGTTTTTT.

The rearrangement uses TRBV27 and TRBJ2-7; D uncertain. V was pared by 2 bases and J by 7 bases, with 9 bases between. Germline V gene sequence: CDR1 MNHEY, CDR2 SMNVEV (reference sequence). The CDR3 extends over 12 amino acids. The CDR3 spells CASSLMLREQYF. The CDR3 DNA sequence: TGTGCCAGCAGTTTAATGCTACGAGAGCAGTACTTC.

This clone came up once. The chain recombines TRBV7-6 with TRBJ1-2; perhaps TRBD1 as D (6 bases). Germline assignment: CDR1 SGHVS and CDR2 FNYEAQ. V lost 5 bases, J lost 7 bases, and 11 bases lay in between. The CDR3 sequence is 12 residues long. In nucleotides, the CDR3 is TGTGCCAGCAGCCCACAGGGAGGTGGCTACACCTTC. It yields the protein CASSPQGGGYTF.

V and J are TRBV5-6 and TRBJ1-1; no definite D call. The germline V gene has CDR1 SGHDT and CDR2 YYEEEE. The V gene lost 0 bases and the J gene lost 0 bases, with 9 bases spanning the gap. The CDR3 loop spans 15 amino acids. CDR3 DNA sequence: TGTGCCAGCAGCTTGGGGATCGGTCTGAACACTGAAGCTTTCTTT. Translation gives CASSLGIGLNTEAFF.

This clone was seen only once. V usage is TRBV5-1 and J usage is TRBJ2-2; 7 nucleotides line up with TRBD1. This CDR3 comprises 14 residues. The V gene's germline CDR1 is SGHRS and CDR2 YFSETQ. V was pared by 7 bases and J by 2 bases, with 5 bases of the junction left unmatched. CDR3 loop: CASLGQLNTGELFF. CDR3 DNA: TGCGCCAGCTTGGGACAGCTAAACACCGGGGAGCTGTTTTTT.

The chain employs TRBV5-1 and TRBJ2-1; 13 nucleotides agree with TRBD2. The V and J ends lost 2 bases and 5 bases, in that order; junction bases with no gene match: 1. The CDR3 consists of 15 residues. CDR1 is SGHRS, CDR2 YFSETQ, per germline. CDR3 in DNA: TGCGCCAGCAGCTTCGGGACTAGCGGGAACAATGAGCAGTTCTTC. Translated, it gives CASSFGTSGNNEQFF. Full variable domain (remainder filled in from reference TRBV5-1 and TRBJ2-1): KAGVTQTPRYLIKTRGQQVTLSCSPISGHRSVSWYQQTPGQGLQFLFEYFSETQRNKGNFPGRFSGRQFSNSRSEMNVSTLELGDSALYLCASSFGTSGNNEQFFGPGTRLTVL.

V is TRBV7-2 and J is TRBJ1-1; D is unclear. Germline loops: CDR1 SGHTA, CDR2 FQGNSA. V dropped 2 bases and J dropped 0 bases, with 13 bases sitting between them. There are 16 residues in the CDR3. CDR3 coding DNA: TGTGCCAGCAGCTTAACCCGGCGGCCTATGAACACTGAAGCTTTCTTT. The encoded protein is CASSLTRRPMNTEAFF.

This sequence joins TRBV3-1 (or the pseudogene TRBV3-2) and TRBJ2-1; tentative D call: TRBD1 (5 bases). V shed 5 bases and J shed 2 bases, with 16 bases lying between them. There are 16 residues in the CDR3. Germline loops: CDR1 LGHDT, CDR2 YNNKEL (reference sequence). CDR3 in amino acids: CASSAQAVVAYNEQFF. CDR3 DNA: TGTGCCAGCAGCGCACAGGCGGTAGTAGCCTACAATGAGCAGTTCTTC.

This clone turned up a few times. The rearrangement links TRBV19 to TRBJ1-3; D call uncertain. This CDR3 is built from 14 residues. V was clipped by 7 bases and J by 0 bases, with 10 bases between them. Germline assignment: CDR1 LNHDA and CDR2 SQIVND (reference sequence). Written as DNA, the CDR3 is TGTGCCAGTACCCATGTTAGCTCTGGAAACACCATATATTTT. Translating it yields CASTHVSSGNTIYF. Looking up the rest from reference TRBV19 and TRBJ1-3 gives the full variable domain: DGGITQSPKYLFRKEGQNVTLSCEQNLNHDAMYWYRQDPGQGLRLIYYSQIVNDFQKGDIAEGYSVSREKKESFPLTVTSAQKNPTAFYLCASTHVSSGNTIYFGEGSWLTVV.

V and J are TRBV4-2 and TRBJ1-1; D unresolved. V was cut by 0 bases and J by 1 base, with 9 bases left in between. The CDR3 is 15 residues long. The germline gives CDR1 LGHNA, CDR2 YNFKEQ. CDR3 residues: CASSQDGLANTEAFF. The DNA for the CDR3 is TGTGCCAGCAGCCAAGATGGGTTGGCGAACACTGAAGCTTTCTTT.

This chain joins TRBV7-8 and TRBJ2-7; TRBD2 aligns across 8 bases. The V gene end was trimmed by 5 bases and the J gene end by 4 bases; junction bases not matched to a gene: 16. This CDR3 region has 17 residues. Germline values: CDR1 SGHVS, CDR2 FQNEAQ. The CDR3, as DNA: TGTGCCAGCAGCGCCCCGGTTTTCCCGAGCGGGGGTTACGAGCAGTACTTC. Residues: CASSAPVFPSGGYEQYF.

The rearrangement uses TRBV5-4 and TRBJ1-2; no clear D. Germline CDR1 SGHNT, CDR2 YYREEE (reference sequence). The CDR3 extends over 12 amino acids. Trimming took off 6 bases at V and 8 bases at J, with 14 bases between the two ends. This chain's CDR3 is CASKISFGGYTF. The CDR3 coding sequence is TGTGCCAGCAAGATTTCGTTTGGCGGCTACACCTTC.

This clone occurred once. The genes are TRBV18 and TRBJ1-2; D not resolved. With 2 bases removed from V and 8 bases from J, the gap between germline ends came to 12 bases. CDR1 is KGHSH, CDR2 LQKENI, per germline. The CDR3 is 13 amino acids. The CDR3 is CASSPEGTEGYTF. CDR3 DNA: TGTGCCAGCTCACCAGAAGGCACTGAGGGCTACACCTTC.

The CDR3 here is CASSLNTDTQYF. In nucleotides, the CDR3 is TGCGCCAGCAGCTTAAACACAGATACGCAGTATTTT. The chain recombines TRBV5-1 with TRBJ2-3; D is undetermined. Looked up from germline, CDR1 is SGHRS and CDR2 is YFSETQ. Trimming removed 2 bases from V and 2 bases from J, with 3 bases in between. There are 12 residues in the CDR3.

The gene calls are TRBV6-5 and TRBJ1-4; the D is unclear. The CDR3 spans 12 residues. The germline V and J ends were trimmed by 5 bases and 8 bases, with 9 bases remaining between them. Germline CDR1 reads MNHEY; CDR2 reads SVGAGI. The CDR3: CASSSHAEKLFF. As DNA, the CDR3 is TGTGCCAGCAGTAGTCACGCGGAAAAACTGTTTTTT.

V gene TRBV28 combines with J gene TRBJ2-5, with a weak D call TRBD1 (7 bases). Germline CDR1 reads MDHEN; CDR2 reads SYDVKM. Trimming stripped 6 bases from V and 2 bases from J, with 19 bases between. The CDR3 is 16 residues long. The CDR3 protein is CASSLAGQQVQETQYF. The CDR3 region has the DNA TGTGCCAGCAGCCTCGCGGGACAGCAAGTTCAAGAGACCCAGTACTTC.